The next 20 T cell receptor beta chains were all read from a single sample in a study of cytomegalovirus exposure and HLA in healthy donors. Researchers ran the PCR with 60 Vbeta and 13 Jbeta primers. Profiled with immunoSEQ multiplex PCR; TCRdb holds only in-frame clones, not every one. Among 100,000 to 150,000 clones listed, around 80% were seen once. The sequenced sample consisted of PBMCs. These receptors were obtained from a female donor in good health and CMV-seronegative.

The table lists this clone with a count of one. The chain couples TRBV10-1 to TRBJ2-5, with a possible D match to TRBD1 (6 bases). The V end was cut by 4 bases, the J end by 5 bases, with 14 bases between. The CDR3 is made up of 14 amino acids. CDR1 and CDR2 from the germline V gene are WNHNN and SYGVQD (reference sequence). This CDR3 reads CASSGGGVSETQYF. The CDR3 DNA is TGCGCCAGCAGTGGAGGGGGAGTTTCGGAGACCCAGTACTTC.

The chain uses TRBV9 and TRBJ2-5; tentatively, D is TRBD2 (6 bases). The J call may be mistaken, given a closer DNA end match to TRBJ2-7. CDR3 length: 16 amino acids. The germline V gene encodes CDR1 SGDLS and CDR2 YYNGEE. CDR3 DNA sequence: TGTGCCAGCAGCGTAGCGGGGATGGGGGGTTCCTACGAGCAGTACTTC. Encoded protein: CASSVAGMGGSYEQYF.

V and J are TRBV7-9 and TRBJ1-2; no firm D call. Germline CDR1 reads SEHNR; CDR2 reads FQNEAQ (reference sequence). The germline V and J ends were trimmed by 5 bases and 7 bases, with 20 bases remaining between them. The CDR3 loop spans 15 amino acids. CDR3 sequence (DNA): TGTGCCAGCAGCGACGTAGGCGAACAGTATCTTGGCTACACCTTC. As protein: CASSDVGEQYLGYTF.

This clone appeared a few times. The chain is built from TRBV6-5 and TRBJ1-6; tentative D call: TRBD1 (5 bases). The germline V gene encodes CDR1 MNHEY and CDR2 SVGAGI. The CDR3 sequence is 15 residues long. V lost 0 bases, J lost 7 bases, and 10 bases lay in between. This CDR3 is CASSYSGGRNSPLHF. The CDR3 region has the DNA TGTGCCAGCAGTTACTCGGGGGGAAGGAATTCACCCCTCCACTTT.

The chain has TRBV11-3 and TRBJ2-1; 11 bases agree with TRBD2. Per germline, CDR1 SGHNT and CDR2 YENEEA. The CDR3 runs 15 residues. V trimming: 5 bases; J trimming: 6 bases; junction bases outside the gene matches: 6. The CDR3 reads CASSPGLAVANEQFF. The CDR3 nucleotides read TGTGCCAGCAGCCCGGGACTAGCGGTCGCCAATGAGCAGTTCTTC.

V usage is TRBV5-4 and J usage is TRBJ1-1; TRBD1 is a possible D gene (5 bases). Trimming left V 3 bases short and J 4 bases short, with 13 bases between. The CDR3 length is 14 residues. Germline-derived CDR1 and CDR2 are SGHNT and YYREEE (reference sequence). The CDR3 DNA follows: TGTGCCAGCAGCTGGGGGGGAGGGAGCACTGAAGCTTTCTTT. Its translation: CASSWGGGSTEAFF.

The chain uses TRBV2 and TRBJ2-2, with 11 bases lining up with TRBD2. The CDR3 spans 15 residues. CDR1 is SNHLY and CDR2 is FYNNEI in the germline V gene. Trimming at V came to 7 bases and at J to 5 bases, leaving 6 bases not matched to a gene. In DNA form, the CDR3 reads TGTGCCAGCATAGCGGGAGGGCCGCAAACCGGGGAGCTGTTTTTT. It translates to CASIAGGPQTGELFF.

The chain links TRBV5-1 to TRBJ2-7, with a weak D call TRBD2 (5 bases). Germline V gene sequence: CDR1 SGHRS, CDR2 YFSETQ. The CDR3 runs 13 residues. Trimming took off 6 bases at V and 5 bases at J, with 15 bases between the two ends. CDR3 sequence (DNA): TGCGCCAGCACCCCGGCGGGTGGGCACGAGCAGTACTTC. Protein: CASTPAGGHEQYF.

This clone has just a few counts. The chain carries TRBV14 and TRBJ1-1, with 7 nucleotides matching TRBD1. V shed 1 base, J shed 4 bases, and the junction held 3 bases outside the gene matches. The germline V gene encodes CDR1 SGHDN and CDR2 FVKESK. The CDR3 sequence is 14 residues long. For the CDR3, the DNA is TGTGCCAGCAGCCAAGTGGGGGACAGCACTGAAGCTTTCTTT. This gives the protein CASSQVGDSTEAFF.

This chain uses TRBV14 with TRBJ2-3, with 8 bases that match TRBD1. CDR1 and CDR2 from the germline V gene are SGHDN and FVKESK. After removal of 4 bases from V and 1 base from J, the junction contained 7 bases not matched to a gene. This CDR3 comprises 16 residues. CDR3 loop: CASSPTGGLRTDTQYF. Here the CDR3 DNA reads TGTGCCAGCAGCCCAACAGGGGGTCTTCGCACAGATACGCAGTATTTT.

The CDR3 DNA is TGCGCCAGCAGCCCAGGGGGTACTGGAAACACCATATATTTT. Residues: CASSPGGTGNTIYF. V gene TRBV4-1 combines with J gene TRBJ1-3; 7 nucleotides agree with TRBD1. J was trimmed by 2 bases and V by 4 bases; bases with no gene match: 2. Germline values: CDR1 MGHRA, CDR2 YSYEKL. The CDR3 has 14 residues.

As for this clone: Sequence at one end of the junction differs from germline and may be a read error. V is TRBV19 and J is TRBJ2-3; D perhaps matches TRBD2 (5 bases). Germline V CDR1 and CDR2: LNHDA, SQIVND (reference sequence). The CDR3 extends over 16 amino acids. The CDR3 loop is CASSNRRVYSTDAQYF. Here the CDR3 DNA reads TGTGCCAGTAGTAATCGGCGGGTCTATTCCACAGATGCGCAGTATTTT.

In the case of this clone: Sequence at one end of the junction differs from germline and may be a read error. Other DNA sequences from this sample encode an identical CDR3 as well. The CDR3 nucleotides read TGTGCCAGCAGCTTAGCGACAGGGGACACTGAAGCTTTTTTT. Protein sequence: CASSLATGDTEAFF. The V call is TRBV7-6, the J call TRBJ1-1; the match to TRBD1 covers 8 bases. Germline V lookup: CDR1 SGHVS, CDR2 FNYEAQ. The CDR3 spans 14 residues.

The rearrangement links TRBV15 to TRBJ2-7; perhaps TRBD1 as D (6 bases). The V gene lost 0 bases and the J gene lost 4 bases, with 16 bases spanning the gap. The CDR3 spans 16 residues. From germline, CDR1 is LNHNV and CDR2 YYDKDF (reference sequence). The CDR3 loop reads CATSRDLGTSGYEQYF. Here the CDR3 DNA reads TGTGCCACCAGCAGAGATTTAGGGACAAGTGGATACGAGCAGTACTTC. The whole variable domain, filled in from reference TRBV15 and TRBJ2-7, reads DAMVIQNPRYQVTQFGKPVTLSCSQTLNHNVMYWYQQKSSQAPKLLFHYYDKDFNNEADTPDNFQSRRPNTSFCFLDIRSPGLGDTAMYLCATSRDLGTSGYEQYFGPGTRLTVT.

The chain combines TRBV15 with TRBJ2-7; tentatively, D is TRBD1 (6 bases). The germline V gene encodes CDR1 LNHNV and CDR2 YYDKDF (reference sequence). There are 14 residues in the CDR3. V lost 6 bases and J 0 bases, leaving 12 bases between the germline ends. CDR3 DNA: TGTGCCACCAGATCCGACAGGCGCTCCTACGAGCAGTACTTC. Protein: CATRSDRRSYEQYF.

This chain uses TRBV5-5 with TRBJ1-3; D uncertain. CDR3 length: 14 amino acids. Trimming cost V 0 bases and J 4 bases, with 8 bases left between them. Germline V lookup: CDR1 SGHKS, CDR2 YYEKEE (reference sequence). The CDR3 DNA reads TGTGCCAGCAGCTTGGCGGGAGAGGGAAACACCATATATTTT. This gives the protein CASSLAGEGNTIYF.

The genes are TRBV7-6 and TRBJ1-5; 7 bases align to TRBD1. The length of the CDR3 is 15 residues. In germline, CDR1 is SGHVS, CDR2 FNYEAQ. Losses at the gene ends were 1 base for V and 6 bases for J; bases not matched to a gene: 6. This CDR3 reads CASSLESGGLQPQHF. In DNA form, the CDR3 reads TGTGCCAGCAGCTTAGAGTCAGGGGGACTTCAGCCCCAGCATTTT.

The chain carries TRBV5-4 and TRBJ2-1; D gene ambiguous. From germline, CDR1 is SGHNT and CDR2 YYREEE (reference sequence). Trimming left V 4 bases short and J 4 bases short, with 18 bases between. This CDR3 has 16 residues. CDR3 DNA: TGTGCCAGCAGCCACACACGTGGAGTCGCATACAATGAGCAGTTCTTC. This encodes CASSHTRGVAYNEQFF.

The J gene is TRBJ2-7, the V gene TRBV19; the D gene is possibly TRBD2 (6 bases). V gave up 6 bases and J gave up 3 bases, with 18 bases separating them. The CDR3 contains 15 residues. The V gene's germline CDR1 is LNHDA and CDR2 SQIVND (reference sequence). This chain's CDR3 is CASSPSMVGLYEQYF. DNA for the CDR3: TGTGCCAGTAGCCCATCCATGGTGGGACTCTACGAGCAGTACTTC. The entire variable domain, with the rest obtained from reference TRBV19 and TRBJ2-7, is as follows: DGGITQSPKYLFRKEGQNVTLSCEQNLNHDAMYWYRQDPGQGLRLIYYSQIVNDFQKGDIAEGYSVSREKKESFPLTVTSAQKNPTAFYLCASSPSMVGLYEQYFGPGTRLTVT.

The chain has TRBV7-9 and TRBJ1-1; 9 bases line up with TRBD1. Germline CDR1 reads SEHNR; CDR2 reads FQNEAQ (reference sequence). The CDR3 spans 16 residues. V gave up 4 bases and J gave up 4 bases; unmatched junction bases: 10. CDR3 protein: CASSSGTGFSGTEAFF. CDR3 DNA: TGTGCCAGCAGCTCCGGGACAGGGTTTTCCGGCACTGAAGCTTTCTTT.